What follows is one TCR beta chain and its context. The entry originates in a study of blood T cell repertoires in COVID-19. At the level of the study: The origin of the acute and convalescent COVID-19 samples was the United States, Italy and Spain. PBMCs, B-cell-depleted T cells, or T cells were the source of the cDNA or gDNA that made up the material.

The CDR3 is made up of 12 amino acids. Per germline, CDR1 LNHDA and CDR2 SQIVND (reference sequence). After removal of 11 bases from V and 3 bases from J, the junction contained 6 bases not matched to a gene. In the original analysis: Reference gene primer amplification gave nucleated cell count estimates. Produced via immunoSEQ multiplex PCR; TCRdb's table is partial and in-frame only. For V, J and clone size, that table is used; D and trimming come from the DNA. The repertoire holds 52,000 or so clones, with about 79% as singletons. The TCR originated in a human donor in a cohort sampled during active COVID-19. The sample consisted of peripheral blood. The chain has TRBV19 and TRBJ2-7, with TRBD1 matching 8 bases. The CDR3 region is CASRGLGYEQYF. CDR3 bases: TGTGCCTCCAGGGGGCTCGGCTACGAGCAGTACTTC.